A single T cell receptor (beta chain) is shown here with its context. Its antigen is unknown. RNA transcripts were the template for amplifying TCR beta CDR3 regions. The HTBI set primed first-round TCR CDR3 RT-PCR. Via MiXCR, TCRdb re-called the multiplex PCR reads, giving one row per CDR3 protein. The top ten clones hold nearly 8.5% of a sample with 560,000 or so distinct CDR3 sequences, about half of them seen once. The entry originates in a study of T cells in Graves' hyperthyroidism and ophthalmopathy. General study points: Ophthalmopathy, which appeared later, was predicted by the model a median approximately 6 months before onset.

Newly diagnosed hyperthyroidism, duration under 2 months, in patients aged 18 to 65. The receptor was isolated from a woman between 18 and 29 years old with Graves' hyperthyroidism. Sequencing was carried out using peripheral blood or thyroid tissue (not recorded which).

CDR3 coding DNA: TGCAGTGCTTGGGACAGGAGGGGTGGCTACACCTTC. This gives the protein CSAWDRRGGYTF. V is TRBV20-1 and J is TRBJ1-2, with TRBD1 identical over 8 bases. V shed 5 bases and J 7 bases; nucleotides not matched to a gene: 6. The CDR3 contains 12 residues. From germline, CDR1 is DFQATT and CDR2 SNEGSKA (reference sequence).